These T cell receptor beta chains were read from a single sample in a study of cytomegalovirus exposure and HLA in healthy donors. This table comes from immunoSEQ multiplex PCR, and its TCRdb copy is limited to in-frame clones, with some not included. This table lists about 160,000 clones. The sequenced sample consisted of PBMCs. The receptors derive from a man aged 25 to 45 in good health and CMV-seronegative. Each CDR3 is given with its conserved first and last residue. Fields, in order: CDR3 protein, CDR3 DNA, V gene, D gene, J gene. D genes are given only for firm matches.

CDR3 protein: CASSLVRELFF; CDR3 DNA: TGTGCCAGCAGCTTAGTCAGGGAGCTGTTTTTT; V gene: TRBV7-2; D gene: -; J gene: TRBJ2-2
CDR3 protein: CASSDEASF; CDR3 DNA: TGTGCCAGCAGTGACGAAGCTTCCTTT; V gene: TRBV6-4; D gene: -; J gene: TRBJ1-1
CDR3 protein: CSVHTGLAGPGSYNEQFF; CDR3 DNA: TGCAGCGTCCATACGGGACTAGCGGGCCCTGGCTCCTACAATGAGCAGTTCTTC; V gene: TRBV29-1; D gene: TRBD2; J gene: TRBJ2-1
CDR3 protein: CSVLTGKDYGYTF; CDR3 DNA: TGCAGCGTTCTGACAGGGAAGGACTATGGCTACACCTTC; V gene: TRBV29-1; D gene: TRBD1; J gene: TRBJ1-2
CDR3 protein: CASSPGTGGNYGYTF; CDR3 DNA: TGTGCCAGCAGCCCGGGGACAGGGGGGAACTATGGCTACACCTTC; V gene: TRBV7-9; D gene: TRBD1; J gene: TRBJ1-2
CDR3 protein: CASSPPGAASNEQFF; CDR3 DNA: TGTGCCAGCAGCCCCCCCGGAGCGGCATCTAATGAGCAGTTCTTC; V gene: TRBV7-9; D gene: -; J gene: TRBJ2-1
CDR3 protein: CASSESGTSPYEQYF; CDR3 DNA: TGTGCCAGCAGTGAATCGGGGACTAGTCCCTACGAGCAGTACTTC; V gene: TRBV2; D gene: TRBD2; J gene: TRBJ2-7
CDR3 protein: CASSIISGRAGNEQFF; CDR3 DNA: TGTGCCAGTAGTATTATCAGCGGGAGGGCGGGCAATGAGCAGTTCTTC; V gene: TRBV19; D gene: TRBD2; J gene: TRBJ2-1
CDR3 protein: CASSPGTSGRYNEQFF; CDR3 DNA: TGTGCCAGCAGTCCCGGGACTAGCGGGAGATACAATGAGCAGTTCTTC; V gene: TRBV27; D gene: TRBD2; J gene: TRBJ2-1
CDR3 protein: CASSGVGIYNEQFF; CDR3 DNA: TGTGCCAGCAGTGGTGTCGGGATCTACAATGAGCAGTTCTTC; V gene: TRBV11-2; D gene: -; J gene: TRBJ2-1
CDR3 protein: CASSNHPRTGLKTQYF; CDR3 DNA: TGTGCCAGCAGCAACCACCCTAGGACAGGGTTAAAGACCCAGTACTTC; V gene: TRBV21-1; D gene: -; J gene: TRBJ2-5
CDR3 protein: CASRPMEGGQGLDEQFF; CDR3 DNA: TGTGCCAGCAGACCCATGGAGGGGGGACAGGGTTTAGATGAGCAGTTCTTC; V gene: TRBV7-8; D gene: TRBD1; J gene: TRBJ2-1
CDR3 protein: CASSEEGTEAFF; CDR3 DNA: TGCGCCAGCAGTGAGGAGGGCACTGAAGCTTTCTTT; V gene: TRBV5-1; D gene: -; J gene: TRBJ1-1
CDR3 protein: CASSPRTGQALGF; CDR3 DNA: TGTGCCAGCAGCCCCAGAACAGGGCAGGCCTTGGGCTTC; V gene: TRBV7-2; D gene: -; J gene: TRBJ2-7
CDR3 protein: CASSLASSVAGELFF; CDR3 DNA: TGTGCCAGCAGCTTAGCTTCCTCGGTTGCCGGGGAGCTGTTTTTT; V gene: TRBV7-6; D gene: -; J gene: TRBJ2-2
CDR3 protein: CASSPPAGRNTEAFF; CDR3 DNA: TGTGCCAGCTCACCACCTGCGGGTAGGAACACTGAAGCTTTCTTT; V gene: TRBV18; D gene: -; J gene: TRBJ1-1
CDR3 protein: CASSVGGWAGSLRNEQFF; CDR3 DNA: TGTGCCAGCAGCGTAGGGGGGTGGGCCGGGAGCCTTAGGAATGAGCAGTTCTTC; V gene: TRBV9; D gene: -; J gene: TRBJ2-1
CDR3 protein: CASSDTGSGVGYTGELFF; CDR3 DNA: TGTGCCAGCAGTGATACTGGATCGGGGGTTGGATACACCGGGGAGCTGTTTTTT; V gene: TRBV25-1; D gene: -; J gene: TRBJ2-2
CDR3 protein: CASSEAMNTEAFF; CDR3 DNA: TGTGCCAGCAGTGAAGCCATGAACACTGAAGCTTTCTTT; V gene: TRBV2; D gene: -; J gene: TRBJ1-1
CDR3 protein: CASSSVTGAEEQYF; CDR3 DNA: TGTGCCAGCAGCTCAGTGACAGGGGCGGAGGAGCAGTACTTC; V gene: TRBV5-5; D gene: TRBD1; J gene: TRBJ2-7
CDR3 protein: CASSLTGSNTEAFF; CDR3 DNA: TGTGCCAGCAGTTTGACAGGGTCGAACACTGAAGCTTTCTTT; V gene: TRBV2; D gene: TRBD1; J gene: TRBJ1-1
CDR3 protein: CASSVQTGGQGSREQFF; CDR3 DNA: TGTGCCAGCAGCGTCCAAACTGGGGGACAGGGGTCTAGAGAGCAGTTCTTC; V gene: TRBV9; D gene: TRBD1; J gene: TRBJ2-1
CDR3 protein: CASSFWQGTHEQYF; CDR3 DNA: TGTGCCAGCAGCTTTTGGCAGGGTACCCACGAGCAGTACTTC; V gene: TRBV13; D gene: -; J gene: TRBJ2-7
CDR3 protein: CASSLLLSGLNEKLFF; CDR3 DNA: TGTGCCAGCAGCTTACTATTATCAGGGCTCAATGAAAAACTGTTTTTT; V gene: TRBV7-8; D gene: -; J gene: TRBJ1-4
CDR3 protein: CASKTGTHNEQFF; CDR3 DNA: TGCGCCAGCAAGACAGGGACCCACAATGAGCAGTTCTTC; V gene: TRBV5-1; D gene: TRBD1; J gene: TRBJ2-1
CDR3 protein: CASSIRTGAGETQYF; CDR3 DNA: TGTGCCAGTAGTATTCGGACAGGGGCGGGGGAGACCCAGTACTTC; V gene: TRBV19; D gene: TRBD1; J gene: TRBJ2-5
CDR3 protein: CASSEIGTTGELFF; CDR3 DNA: TGTGCCAGCAGTGAAATTGGGACTACCGGGGAGCTGTTTTTT; V gene: TRBV2; D gene: -; J gene: TRBJ2-2
CDR3 protein: CASSLAGLGTGELFF; CDR3 DNA: TGCGCCAGCAGCTTGGCAGGGTTGGGCACCGGGGAGCTGTTTTTT; V gene: TRBV5-1; D gene: -; J gene: TRBJ2-2
CDR3 protein: CASSLAGTSGNTGELFF; CDR3 DNA: TGTGCCAGCAGCTTAGCCGGGACTAGCGGTAACACCGGGGAGCTGTTTTTT; V gene: TRBV11-2; D gene: TRBD2; J gene: TRBJ2-2
CDR3 protein: CASRETSGIGPDTQYF; CDR3 DNA: TGTGCCAGCAGGGAAACTAGCGGGATTGGGCCAGATACGCAGTATTTT; V gene: TRBV2; D gene: TRBD2; J gene: TRBJ2-3
CDR3 protein: CASSQDDTSGRRWELFF; CDR3 DNA: TGCGCCAGCAGCCAAGATGATACTAGCGGGAGAAGGTGGGAGCTGTTTTTT; V gene: TRBV4-1; D gene: TRBD2; J gene: TRBJ2-2
CDR3 protein: CAWSNTGLGGYTF; CDR3 DNA: TGTGCCTGGAGCAACACAGGGCTCGGTGGCTACACCTTC; V gene: TRBV30; D gene: -; J gene: TRBJ1-2
CDR3 protein: CASSQDVPSVYTDTQYF; CDR3 DNA: TGCGCCAGCAGCCAAGACGTACCGAGCGTATACACAGATACGCAGTATTTT; V gene: TRBV4-3; D gene: -; J gene: TRBJ2-3
CDR3 protein: CASSLAGDDSYEQYF; CDR3 DNA: TGTGCCAGCAGTCTAGCAGGGGACGATTCTTACGAGCAGTACTTC; V gene: TRBV4-2; D gene: -; J gene: TRBJ2-7
CDR3 protein: CSVGQGLRTSTDTQYF; CDR3 DNA: TGCAGCGTTGGGCAGGGCCTAAGAACTAGCACAGATACGCAGTATTTT; V gene: TRBV29-1; D gene: -; J gene: TRBJ2-3
CDR3 protein: CASRPKPGQTYEQYF; CDR3 DNA: TGTGCCAGCAGGCCTAAACCGGGACAAACCTACGAGCAGTACTTC; V gene: TRBV27; D gene: -; J gene: TRBJ2-7
CDR3 protein: CASSRSNQREKADTQYF; CDR3 DNA: TGTGCCAGCAGCCGCAGTAATCAGCGGGAGAAGGCAGATACGCAGTATTTT; V gene: TRBV7-6; D gene: TRBD2; J gene: TRBJ2-3
CDR3 protein: CASSEWGGVEAFF; CDR3 DNA: TGTGCCAGCAGTGAATGGGGGGGCGTTGAAGCTTTCTTT; V gene: TRBV2; D gene: -; J gene: TRBJ1-1
CDR3 protein: CASSQDSSQPQHF; CDR3 DNA: TGTGCCAGCAGCCAAGATTCGAGTCAGCCCCAGCATTTT; V gene: TRBV4-2; D gene: -; J gene: TRBJ1-5
CDR3 protein: CASSLAGANEQFF; CDR3 DNA: TGTGCCAGCAGCTTAGCGGGGGCCAATGAGCAGTTCTTC; V gene: TRBV7-9; D gene: -; J gene: TRBJ2-1
CDR3 protein: CASSPPIGSNYGYTF; CDR3 DNA: TGTGCCAGCTCACCACCTATCGGGTCTAACTATGGCTACACCTTC; V gene: TRBV18; D gene: -; J gene: TRBJ1-2
CDR3 protein: CASSWTSGNEQFF; CDR3 DNA: TGCGCCAGCAGTTGGACTAGCGGAAATGAGCAGTTCTTC; V gene: TRBV5-1; D gene: TRBD2; J gene: TRBJ2-1
CDR3 protein: CAWRGTGASEQYF; CDR3 DNA: TGTGCCTGGAGGGGGACAGGAGCCTCCGAGCAGTACTTC; V gene: TRBV30; D gene: TRBD1; J gene: TRBJ2-7
CDR3 protein: CASSLSRNTGELFF; CDR3 DNA: TGTGCCAGCAGCTTGTCCAGGAACACCGGGGAGCTGTTTTTT; V gene: TRBV5-4; D gene: -; J gene: TRBJ2-2
CDR3 protein: CASSLAGPGANVLTF; CDR3 DNA: TGTGCCAGCAGTTTAGCAGGGCCTGGGGCCAACGTCCTGACTTTC; V gene: TRBV28; D gene: -; J gene: TRBJ2-6
CDR3 protein: CASTGTNYGYTF; CDR3 DNA: TGTGCCAGCACGGGGACTAACTATGGCTACACCTTC; V gene: TRBV6-1; D gene: -; J gene: TRBJ1-2
CDR3 protein: CASSLAGTGGNTIYF; CDR3 DNA: TGTGCCAGCAGCTTGGCCGGGACAGGGGGAAACACCATATATTTT; V gene: TRBV5-4; D gene: TRBD1; J gene: TRBJ1-3
CDR3 protein: CASSLGGGPNTDTQYF; CDR3 DNA: TGCGCCAGCAGCTTGGGCGGGGGACCCAACACAGATACGCAGTATTTT; V gene: TRBV5-1; D gene: TRBD2; J gene: TRBJ2-3
CDR3 protein: CSAGLNEQYF; CDR3 DNA: TGCAGTGCTGGCCTTAACGAGCAGTACTTC; V gene: TRBV20-1; D gene: -; J gene: TRBJ2-7
CDR3 protein: CASSIRSGPDTQYF; CDR3 DNA: TGTGCCAGTAGTATTAGGTCAGGCCCAGATACGCAGTATTTT; V gene: TRBV19; D gene: -; J gene: TRBJ2-3
CDR3 protein: CASSHGTGGFPDTQYF; CDR3 DNA: TGCGCCAGCAGCCATGGGACAGGGGGCTTCCCAGATACGCAGTATTTT; V gene: TRBV4-1; D gene: TRBD1; J gene: TRBJ2-3
CDR3 protein: CASSQATSATYNEQFF; CDR3 DNA: TGTGCCAGCAGCCAGGCGACTAGCGCCACCTACAATGAGCAGTTCTTC; V gene: TRBV4-2; D gene: TRBD2; J gene: TRBJ2-1
CDR3 protein: CASSLGRGPLAKNIQYF; CDR3 DNA: TGTGCCAGCAGCTTAGGGCGGGGACCTCTAGCCAAAAACATTCAGTACTTC; V gene: TRBV7-6; D gene: -; J gene: TRBJ2-4
CDR3 protein: CASSHLDRNTGELFF; CDR3 DNA: TGTGCCAGCAGTCACCTGGACAGAAACACCGGGGAGCTGTTTTTT; V gene: TRBV6-6; D gene: -; J gene: TRBJ2-2
CDR3 protein: CASSPPTSVVYEQYF; CDR3 DNA: TGTGCCAGCAGCCCGCCGACTAGCGTCGTTTACGAGCAGTACTTC; V gene: TRBV7-8; D gene: TRBD2; J gene: TRBJ2-7
CDR3 protein: CASSRMGGGQETQYF; CDR3 DNA: TGTGCCAGCAGCAGGATGGGGGGGGGACAAGAGACCCAGTACTTC; V gene: TRBV6-5; D gene: TRBD2; J gene: TRBJ2-5
CDR3 protein: CASSLGLAGVYEQYF; CDR3 DNA: TGTGCCAGCAGCCTAGGACTAGCGGGAGTCTACGAGCAGTACTTC; V gene: TRBV7-3; D gene: TRBD2; J gene: TRBJ2-7
CDR3 protein: CASSPGTSGYNEQFF; CDR3 DNA: TGTGCCAGCAGTCCCGGGACTAGCGGATACAATGAGCAGTTCTTC; V gene: TRBV6-4; D gene: TRBD2; J gene: TRBJ2-1
CDR3 protein: CASRSTALNTEAFF; CDR3 DNA: TGTGCCAGCAGATCGACAGCCCTTAACACTGAAGCTTTCTTT; V gene: TRBV25-1; D gene: -; J gene: TRBJ1-1